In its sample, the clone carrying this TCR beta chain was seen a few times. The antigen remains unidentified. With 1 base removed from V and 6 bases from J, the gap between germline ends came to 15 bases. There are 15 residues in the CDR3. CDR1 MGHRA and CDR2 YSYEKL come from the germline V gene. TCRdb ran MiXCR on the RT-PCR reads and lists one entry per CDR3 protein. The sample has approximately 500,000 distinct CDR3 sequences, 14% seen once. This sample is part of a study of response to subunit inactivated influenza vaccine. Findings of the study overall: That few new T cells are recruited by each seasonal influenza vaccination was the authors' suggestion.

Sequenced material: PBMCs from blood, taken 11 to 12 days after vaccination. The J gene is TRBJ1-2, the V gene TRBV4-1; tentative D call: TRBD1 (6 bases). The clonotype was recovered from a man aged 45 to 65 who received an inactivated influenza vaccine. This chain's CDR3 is CASSQADSPVDGYTF. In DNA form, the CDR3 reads TGCGCCAGCAGCCAAGCGGACAGCCCGGTGGATGGCTACACCTTC.